The clone carrying this TCR beta chain was seen once. Germline trimming cut 9 bases from V and 6 bases from J; bases unmatched to any gene: 9. Germline loops: CDR1 SEHNR, CDR2 FQNEAQ (reference sequence). The CDR3 contains 13 residues. This sample was taken from a study of shared clonotypes between healthy human individuals. Positive CCR7 selection of CD45RO-negative cells yielded the naive CD8 cells, and terminally differentiated effector memory CD45RA+ cells were excluded. Repertoires were generated with immunoSEQ multiplex PCR, while TCRdb's copy carries only in-frame clones and drops some. Of hundreds of thousands of clones listed, around 96% were seen once; the top ten hold roughly 0.12%.

The rearrangement joins TRBV7-9 to TRBJ2-7; 9 nucleotides line up with TRBD1. This receptor was identified in a woman in her twenties or thirties in good health. Sample: naive CD8+ T cells sorted from blood. DNA of the CDR3: TGTGCCAGTGCTCCCGGGACAGGGCGCGAGCAGTACTTC. It is translated as CASAPGTGREQYF.